The sequence of this T cell receptor beta chain was determined in a study of CD4 T cells in relation to SARS-CoV-2 and coronaviruses. Study information: Negative control cultures got HIV-1 Nef peptides or no peptide.

Details on this clone: The antigen remains undetermined.

The germline CDR1 and CDR2 sequences are SGHVS and FNYEAQ. This CDR3 contains 15 residues. The germline V and J ends were trimmed by 1 base and 6 bases, with 14 bases remaining between them. Sequencing was performed with immunoSEQ multiplex PCR; in TCRdb, only in-frame clones are kept and a portion is missing. This sample has just under 20,000 clones, with roughly four fifths found just once. CD4+ T cells from unexposed donors were obtained before the COVID-19 pandemic (2011-2018). Isolation of CD4+ T cells took place after approximately 11 days in culture. Cells permitting, SARS-CoV-2 S/N and four cold-coronavirus spikes were tested on unexposed-donor CD4+ T cells. Study results and limitations: The cross-reactivity analysis covered only spike protein, not other viral proteins. SARS-CoV-2-driven expansion was significantly weaker in crossreactive than monoreactive clones.

The specimen was CD4+ T cells from PBMCs, cultured in vitro. The chain has TRBV7-6 and TRBJ2-3; D unclear. The sequence derives from a human donor in good health. The CDR3 loop is CASSLEWSGMDTQYF. The CDR3 DNA reads as TGTGCCAGCAGCTTAGAGTGGAGTGGGATGGATACGCAGTATTTT.